The table lists the clone carrying this T cell receptor (beta chain) with a count of one. These data belong to a study of blood T cell repertoires in COVID-19. Method: immunoSEQ multiplex PCR; TCRdb's copy keeps in-frame clones and lacks some. Altogether about 56,000 clones are present, approximately 81% being singletons, with the ten largest covering over 10%. Germline V CDR1 and CDR2: MNHEY, SVGAGI. J lost 8 bases, V lost 8 bases, and 11 bases had no gene match. CDR3 size: 14 residues. This TCR was recovered from a woman older than 75 with acute or convalescent COVID-19. The specimen was peripheral blood. The V gene is TRBV6-5, the J gene TRBJ1-4; 7 bases match TRBD1. The CDR3 sequence: CASGLTGRVEKLFF. Here the CDR3 DNA reads TGTGCCAGCGGTCTGACAGGGCGGGTCGAAAAACTGTTTTTT.